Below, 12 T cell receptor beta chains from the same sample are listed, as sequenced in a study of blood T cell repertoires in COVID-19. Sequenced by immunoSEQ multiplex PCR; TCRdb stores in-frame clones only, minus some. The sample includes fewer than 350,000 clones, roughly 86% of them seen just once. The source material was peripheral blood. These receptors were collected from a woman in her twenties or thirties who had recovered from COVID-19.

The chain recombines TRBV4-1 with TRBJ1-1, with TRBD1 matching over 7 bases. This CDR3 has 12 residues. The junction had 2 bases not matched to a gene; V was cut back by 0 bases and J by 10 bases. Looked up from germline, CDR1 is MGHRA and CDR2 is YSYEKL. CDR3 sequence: CASSQDQGGAFF. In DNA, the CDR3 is TGCGCCAGCAGCCAAGATCAGGGGGGAGCTTTCTTT.

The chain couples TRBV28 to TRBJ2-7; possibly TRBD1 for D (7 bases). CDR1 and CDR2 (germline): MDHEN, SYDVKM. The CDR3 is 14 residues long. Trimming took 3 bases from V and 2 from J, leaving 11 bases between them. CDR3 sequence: CASSLQGGTYEQYF. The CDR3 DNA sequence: TGTGCCAGCAGTTTGCAGGGGGGAACCTACGAGCAGTACTTC.

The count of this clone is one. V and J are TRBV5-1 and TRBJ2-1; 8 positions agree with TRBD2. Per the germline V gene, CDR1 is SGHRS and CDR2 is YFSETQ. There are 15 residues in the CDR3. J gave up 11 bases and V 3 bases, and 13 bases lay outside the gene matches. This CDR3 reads CASSSGGGTAKKQFF. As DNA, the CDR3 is TGCGCCAGCAGCTCGGGCGGGGGGACCGCCAAGAAGCAGTTCTTC.

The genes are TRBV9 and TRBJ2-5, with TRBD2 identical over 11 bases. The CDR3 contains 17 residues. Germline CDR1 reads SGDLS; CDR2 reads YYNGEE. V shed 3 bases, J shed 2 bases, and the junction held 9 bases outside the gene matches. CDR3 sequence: CASSDFGLAGRQETQYF. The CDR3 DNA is TGTGCCAGCAGCGACTTTGGACTAGCGGGCCGTCAAGAGACCCAGTACTTC. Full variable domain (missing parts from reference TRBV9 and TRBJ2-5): DSGVTQTPKHLITATGQRVTLRCSPRSGDLSVYWYQQSLDQGLQFLIQYYNGEERAKGNILERFSAQQFPDLHSELNLSSLELGDSALYFCASSDFGLAGRQETQYFGPGTRLLVL.

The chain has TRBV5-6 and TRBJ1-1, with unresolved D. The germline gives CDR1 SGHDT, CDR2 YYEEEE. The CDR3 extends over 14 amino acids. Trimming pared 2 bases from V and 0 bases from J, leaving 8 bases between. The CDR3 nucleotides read TGTGCCAGCAGCTTTTCTCCGGTGAACACTGAAGCTTTCTTT. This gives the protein CASSFSPVNTEAFF.

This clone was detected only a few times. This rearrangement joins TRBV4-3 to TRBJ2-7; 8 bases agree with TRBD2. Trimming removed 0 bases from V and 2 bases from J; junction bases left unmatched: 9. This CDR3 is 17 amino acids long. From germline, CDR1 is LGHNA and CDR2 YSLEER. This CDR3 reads CASSQDNSAGGAYEQYF. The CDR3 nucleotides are TGCGCCAGCAGCCAAGATAATTCTGCGGGAGGCGCCTACGAGCAGTACTTC.

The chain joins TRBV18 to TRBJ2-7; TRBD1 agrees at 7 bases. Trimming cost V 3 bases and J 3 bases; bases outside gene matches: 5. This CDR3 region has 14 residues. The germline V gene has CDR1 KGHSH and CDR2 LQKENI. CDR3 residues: CASSPGTGVYEQYF. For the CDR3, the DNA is TGTGCCAGCTCACCCGGAACAGGGGTCTACGAGCAGTACTTC.

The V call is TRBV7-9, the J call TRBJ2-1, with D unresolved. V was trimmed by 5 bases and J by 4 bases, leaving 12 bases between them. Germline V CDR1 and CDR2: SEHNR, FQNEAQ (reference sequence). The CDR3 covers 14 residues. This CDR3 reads CASSAVRGYNEQFF. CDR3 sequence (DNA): TGTGCCAGCAGCGCTGTGCGAGGATACAATGAGCAGTTCTTC. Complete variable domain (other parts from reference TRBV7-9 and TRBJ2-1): DTGVSQNPRHKITKRGQNVTFRCDPISEHNRLYWYRQTLGQGPEFLTYFQNEAQLEKSRLLSDRFSAERPKGSFSTLEIQRTEQGDSAMYLCASSAVRGYNEQFFGPGTRLTVL.

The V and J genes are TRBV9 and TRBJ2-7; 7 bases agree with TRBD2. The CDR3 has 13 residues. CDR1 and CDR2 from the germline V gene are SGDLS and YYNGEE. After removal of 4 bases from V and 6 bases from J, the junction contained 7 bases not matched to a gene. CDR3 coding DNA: TGTGCCAGCAGCCCGCGGACTAGTCCCGAGCAGTACTTC. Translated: CASSPRTSPEQYF.

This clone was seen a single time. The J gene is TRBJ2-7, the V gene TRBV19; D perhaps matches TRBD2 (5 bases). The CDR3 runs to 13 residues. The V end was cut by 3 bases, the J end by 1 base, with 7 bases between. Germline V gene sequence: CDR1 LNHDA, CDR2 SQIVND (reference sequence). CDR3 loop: CASSMPGSYEQYF. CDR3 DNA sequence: TGTGCCAGTAGTATGCCGGGGTCCTACGAGCAGTACTTC.

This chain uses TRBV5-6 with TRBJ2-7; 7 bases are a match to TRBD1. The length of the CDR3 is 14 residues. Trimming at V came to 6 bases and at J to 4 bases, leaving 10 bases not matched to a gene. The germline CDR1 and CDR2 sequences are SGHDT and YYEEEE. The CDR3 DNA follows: TGTGCCAGCATCCAGACAGGGACGGTTTACGAGCAGTACTTC. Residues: CASIQTGTVYEQYF.

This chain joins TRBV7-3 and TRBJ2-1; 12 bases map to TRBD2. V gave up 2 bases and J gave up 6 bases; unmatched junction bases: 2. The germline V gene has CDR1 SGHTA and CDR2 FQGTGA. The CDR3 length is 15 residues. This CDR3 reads CASSLGLAGSNEQFF. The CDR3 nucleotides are TGTGCCAGCAGCTTAGGACTAGCGGGAAGCAATGAGCAGTTCTTC. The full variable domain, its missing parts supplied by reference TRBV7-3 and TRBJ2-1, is GAGVSQTPSNKVTEKGKYVELRCDPISGHTALYWYRQSLGQGPEFLIYFQGTGAADDSGLPNDRFFAVRPEGSVSTLKIQRTERGDSAVYLCASSLGLAGSNEQFFGPGTRLTVL.